This is a list of T cell receptor beta chains from one sample in a study of T cell responses to AZD1222 COVID-19 vaccine. The method was immunoSEQ multiplex PCR; TCRdb's version includes in-frame clones alone and lacks a portion of them. The sample has 85,000 to 100,000 clones, approximately 78% seen once. Material: peripheral blood, obtained on day 0 of AZD1222 vaccination. Every receptor here comes from an adult in good health. The CDR3 runs from the conserved cysteine through the conserved F or W. Fields, in order: D gene, V gene, J gene, clone size, CDR3 DNA, CDR3 protein. D genes are given only for firm matches. Clone size is shown for a subset of rows, as once, few, many or a class of expanded clone.

D: NA
V: TRBV18
J: TRBJ1-4
size: NA
DNA: TGTGCCAGCTCACCGGCGGACGGGTATGAAAAACTGTTTTTT
CDR3: CASSPADGYEKLFF

D: TRBD1
V: TRBV24-1
J: TRBJ2-7
size: once
DNA: TGTGCCACCAGAGGACAGGGGAACTCCTACGAGCAGTACTTC
CDR3: CATRGQGNSYEQYF

D: TRBD2
V: TRBV18
J: TRBJ2-2
size: NA
DNA: TGTGCCAGCTCACCACGGCCAGCGGGAACCGGGGAGCTGTTTTTT
CDR3: CASSPRPAGTGELFF

D: NA
V: TRBV14
J: TRBJ1-4
size: few
DNA: TGTGCCAGCAGCCAAAGGGGCAGGTTTAATGAAAAACTGTTTTTT
CDR3: CASSQRGRFNEKLFF

D: NA
V: TRBV23-1
J: TRBJ2-1
size: NA
DNA: TGCGCCAGCAGTCAAACATGTCCCAACAATGAGCAGTTCTTC
CDR3: CASSQTCPNNEQFF

D: NA
V: TRBV5-5
J: TRBJ2-5
size: NA
DNA: TGTGCCAGCAGCTTGGAAGACACCCAAGAGACCCAGTACTTC
CDR3: CASSLEDTQETQYF

D: TRBD1
V: TRBV30
J: TRBJ1-6
size: once
DNA: TGTGCCTGGAGTGGACAGGGAAATTCACCCCTCCACTTT
CDR3: CAWSGQGNSPLHF

D: TRBD2
V: TRBV29-1
J: TRBJ2-1
size: NA
DNA: TGCAGCGTTATTAGCGGGAGGCCCGCCAATGAGCAGTTCTTC
CDR3: CSVISGRPANEQFF

D: NA
V: TRBV6-5
J: TRBJ2-5
size: NA
DNA: TGTGCCAGCAGCCCCCAACGACGGGTCCAAGAGACCCAGTACTTC
CDR3: CASSPQRRVQETQYF

D: NA
V: TRBV5-5
J: TRBJ1-5
size: NA
DNA: TGTGCCAGCAGCTTGGACCGGTATAGCAATCAGCCCCAGCATTTT
CDR3: CASSLDRYSNQPQHF

D: TRBD1
V: TRBV5-1
J: TRBJ1-4
size: once
DNA: TGCGCCAGCAGCTCTACAGGGGGGAATGAAAAACTGTTTTTT
CDR3: CASSSTGGNEKLFF

D: TRBD1
V: TRBV5-4
J: TRBJ2-2
size: few
DNA: TGTGCCAGCAGCTTAGTGGGGACAGGCTTGAACACCGGGGAGCTGTTTTTT
CDR3: CASSLVGTGLNTGELFF

D: NA
V: TRBV4-3
J: TRBJ2-4
size: few
DNA: TGCGCCAGCAGCCAAGGTCTGGGGAGGCACATTCAGTACTTC
CDR3: CASSQGLGRHIQYF

D: NA
V: TRBV6-5
J: TRBJ1-6
size: NA
DNA: TGTGCCAGCAGTCCCTCTCAAGGGACTTATTCACCCCTCCACTTT
CDR3: CASSPSQGTYSPLHF

D: TRBD2
V: TRBV7-2
J: TRBJ2-3
size: few
DNA: TGTGCCAGCAGCTCGAGGGCGGGAGGCGGAGCAGATACGCAGTATTTT
CDR3: CASSSRAGGGADTQYF

D: TRBD2
V: TRBV18
J: TRBJ2-1
size: NA
DNA: TGTGCCAGCTCACCCATAACTAGCGGCTACAATGAGCAGTTCTTC
CDR3: CASSPITSGYNEQFF

D: TRBD2
V: TRBV9
J: TRBJ2-7
size: NA
DNA: TGTGCCAGCAGCCCGAAACTAGCGGGAGGGCCCCACGAGCAGTACTTC
CDR3: CASSPKLAGGPHEQYF

D: NA
V: TRBV29-1
J: TRBJ1-1
size: NA
DNA: TGCAGCGTTGAAGAGGTGGAAGAAGGCACTGAAGCTTTCTTT
CDR3: CSVEEVEEGTEAFF

D: NA
V: TRBV11-2
J: TRBJ1-1
size: few
DNA: TGTGCCAGCAGCTTATTAGGCGTAGCTAACACTGAAGCTTTCTTT
CDR3: CASSLLGVANTEAFF

D: NA
V: TRBV11-1
J: TRBJ1-3
size: NA
DNA: TGTGCCAGCAATAGGGCAAATTCCGGAAACACCATATATTTT
CDR3: CASNRANSGNTIYF

D: NA
V: TRBV11-2
J: TRBJ2-3
size: NA
DNA: TGTGCCAGCAGCTTGGGCACAGATACGCAGTATTTT
CDR3: CASSLGTDTQYF

D: NA
V: TRBV7-2
J: TRBJ2-7
size: NA
DNA: TGTGCCAGCAGCCGGACTTACGAGCAGTACTTC
CDR3: CASSRTYEQYF

D: NA
V: TRBV30
J: TRBJ2-2
size: NA
DNA: TGTGCCTGGACGGGATCCGGGGAGCTGTTTTTT
CDR3: CAWTGSGELFF

D: NA
V: TRBV6-9
J: TRBJ2-1
size: NA
DNA: TGTGCCATCAACCGGGGCGGGGCAACGAATGAGCAGTTCTTC
CDR3: CAINRGGATNEQFF

D: NA
V: TRBV19
J: TRBJ1-2
size: few
DNA: TGTGCCAGTAGCAAGCTGGACGGAACTAACTATGGCTACACCTTC
CDR3: CASSKLDGTNYGYTF